A selection of T cell receptor beta chains follows, all from one sample in a study of Ad26.COV2.S vaccination and SARS-CoV-2 variants. TCRdb's copy holds only in-frame clones and misses some; the assay was immunoSEQ multiplex PCR. The table shows approximately 420,000 clones, with roughly 90% occurring only once. The sequences come from peripheral blood, collected in a trial of Ad26.COV2.S vaccine versus placebo. These receptors were taken from a person aged 18-60 years who received the Ad26.COV2.S COVID-19 vaccine or a placebo. The CDR3 runs from the conserved cysteine through the conserved F or W. The D gene is left open where the match is weak. Not every row has a clone size; where given, it reads once, few, many or a size class.

cdr3_nt	cdr3_aa	d_call	v_call	j_call	clone_size
TGTGCCAGCAGTCCTCCCCAGGGGATTGCAACTAATGAAAAACTGTTTTTT	CASSPPQGIATNEKLFF	-	TRBV28	TRBJ1-4	-
TGTGCCAGCAGGGACAGGGGAGACATTCAGTACTTC	CASRDRGDIQYF	TRBD1	TRBV2	TRBJ2-4	-
TGTGCCTGGTCCGATGGACCAGGTTGGACTGAAGCTTTCTTT	CAWSDGPGWTEAFF	-	TRBV30	TRBJ1-1	-
TGTGCCAGCAGCTACAGTACAGGGCTAGAGACCCAGTACTTC	CASSYSTGLETQYF	-	TRBV5-6	TRBJ2-5	-
TGCGCCAGCAGCCAAGATACTGGTTGGGGGAAGGAGACCCAGTACTTC	CASSQDTGWGKETQYF	-	TRBV4-3	TRBJ2-5	-
TGTGCCAGCAGTTTGCAGGGGTACACCTACAATGAGCAGTTCTTC	CASSLQGYTYNEQFF	-	TRBV27	TRBJ2-1	-
TGTGCCAGCAGTGGTATGATCAGGGGACTAATCAATGAGCAGTTCTTC	CASSGMIRGLINEQFF	-	TRBV6-1	TRBJ2-1	-
TGTGCCAGCAACCCGGGACAGCGAAGCTACGAGCAGTACTTC	CASNPGQRSYEQYF	TRBD1	TRBV28	TRBJ2-7	-
TGTGCCAGCAGGATGAGGACAGGGAGGAGTGAAAAACTGTTTTTT	CASRMRTGRSEKLFF	TRBD1	TRBV27	TRBJ1-4	-
TGTGCCAGCCTACGGACAGGGACTAGCACAGATACGCAGTATTTT	CASLRTGTSTDTQYF	TRBD1	TRBV28	TRBJ2-3	once
TGCAGCGTCCCCCCGGGACTAGTGTCAGATACGCAGTATTTT	CSVPPGLVSDTQYF	TRBD2	TRBV29-1	TRBJ2-3	-
TGTGCCAGCAGCCCGGGGGACCAGCCCCAGCATTTT	CASSPGDQPQHF	-	TRBV9	TRBJ1-5	-
TGCGCCAGCAGCCCCGCTGGAGTGCTCCCGTCACCCCTCCACTTT	CASSPAGVLPSPLHF	-	TRBV5-1	TRBJ1-6	-
TGTGCCAGCAGCTTACGCCCGGAGGGGTCGTCCGGGGAGCTGTTTTTT	CASSLRPEGSSGELFF	-	TRBV7-3	TRBJ2-2	-
TGTGCCAGCAGCCCGAAGCTCCCGGGACAGGGGACGAACACTGAAGCTTTCTTT	CASSPKLPGQGTNTEAFF	TRBD1	TRBV7-9	TRBJ1-1	-
TGTGCCAGCAGTCCTACCGGGACAGGACGGACTAGCCGGACCTACGAGCAGTACTTC	CASSPTGTGRTSRTYEQYF	-	TRBV7-8	TRBJ2-7	-
TGTGCCAGCAGTGAAAATTTGGTTTCCGAGCAGTACTTC	CASSENLVSEQYF	-	TRBV6-1	TRBJ2-7	-
TGTGCCAGCAGCTTAACCGGAGGGGCTGATGGCTACACCTTC	CASSLTGGADGYTF	-	TRBV7-3	TRBJ1-2	-
TGTGCCAGCAGCGTAGATCCGGGGCGCAGCTATGGCTACACCTTC	CASSVDPGRSYGYTF	-	TRBV9	TRBJ1-2	-
TGTGCCAGCAGTGAATTCCAGACCGGGGAGCTGTTTTTT	CASSEFQTGELFF	-	TRBV2	TRBJ2-2	once
TGTGCCAGTAGTCCTCGGACAGGGCTCTCTGGAAACACCATATATTTT	CASSPRTGLSGNTIYF	TRBD1	TRBV19	TRBJ1-3	-
TGTGCCAGCACCATCCTCCCCACGGACAGGAATGAAAAACTGTTTTTT	CASTILPTDRNEKLFF	TRBD1	TRBV11-2	TRBJ1-4	-
TGTGCCAGCAGCTTTGGAGTAGGTGGCTCACCCCTCCACTTT	CASSFGVGGSPLHF	-	TRBV5-5	TRBJ1-6	-
TGTGCCAGCTCACCAGTTGTGAGCGGGGGCGCCGAGCAGTACTTC	CASSPVVSGGAEQYF	TRBD2	TRBV18	TRBJ2-7	-
TGTGCCACCAGCAGAGAGGGCAGGAGCTCTGGAAACACCATATATTTT	CATSREGRSSGNTIYF	-	TRBV15	TRBJ1-3	-
TGTGCCAGCAGCTTTTCGACAGGGCTGTACCAAGAGACCCAGTACTTC	CASSFSTGLYQETQYF	TRBD1	TRBV11-2	TRBJ2-5	-
TGTGCCAGCAGCACCGGGGGAGATGAGCAGTTCTTC	CASSTGGDEQFF	-	TRBV9	TRBJ2-1	-
TGCAGTGCTAGAAAGGGGGAGCAGTTCTTC	CSARKGEQFF	-	TRBV20-1	TRBJ2-1	-
TGTGCCAGCAGCCACACGATGGGGCGGTCCGCAGGGTCCCCAGGGGGGTACGAGCAGTACTTC	CASSHTMGRSAGSPGGYEQYF	-	TRBV4-2	TRBJ2-7	-
TGTGCCAGCGCCGACAGGGCCGGGGAGCTGTTTTTT	CASADRAGELFF	TRBD1	TRBV9	TRBJ2-2	-
TGTGCCAGCAGCCCGGGGGCCTATCAGCCCCAGCATTTT	CASSPGAYQPQHF	-	TRBV3-1/TRBV3-2	TRBJ1-5	-
TGTGCCAGCATGAGGGACAGGGGTGACACAGATACGCAGTATTTT	CASMRDRGDTDTQYF	TRBD1	TRBV2	TRBJ2-3	-
TGCGCCAGCAGCTTGTTCCTAGCGGGTCTAGTTACAGATACGCAGTATTTT	CASSLFLAGLVTDTQYF	TRBD2	TRBV5-1	TRBJ2-3	once
TGTGCCAGTAGTTTCTACAGCCCTCAGGACGAGCAGTACTTC	CASSFYSPQDEQYF	-	TRBV19	TRBJ2-7	-
TGTGCCAGCAGCTTCCGACAGGCAAGGGGAGACGAGCAGTACTTC	CASSFRQARGDEQYF	-	TRBV7-2	TRBJ2-7	-
TGTGCCAGCACCCCTGGCCGCGCCGGAGTGGCGGCGCAGTATTTT	CASTPGRAGVAAQYF	-	TRBV11-2	TRBJ2-3	-
TGCGCCAGCAGGGGTGGTGGCTCGCCGAACACTGAAGCTTTCTTT	CASRGGGSPNTEAFF	-	TRBV10-2	TRBJ1-1	-
TGTGCCTGGACGGGTTCAATTAATTCACCCCTCCACTTT	CAWTGSINSPLHF	-	TRBV30	TRBJ1-6	-
TGTGCCAGCAGTCGAGGGACAGGGGACTATGAGCAGTTCTTC	CASSRGTGDYEQFF	TRBD1	TRBV2	TRBJ2-1	-
TGTGCCAGCAGCTTACCTCGACCCAAACTAGCAAATGAGCAGTTCTTC	CASSLPRPKLANEQFF	-	TRBV7-9	TRBJ2-1	-
TGTGCCAGCAGTGGGGGTGAAAAACTGTTTTTT	CASSGGEKLFF	-	TRBV28	TRBJ1-4	-
TGTGCCAGCAGTTCCAGCTCCTATAATTCACCCCTCCACTTT	CASSSSSYNSPLHF	-	TRBV28	TRBJ1-6	-
TGCGCCAGCAGCCCCTACAGGAATTACAATGAGCAGTTCTTC	CASSPYRNYNEQFF	-	TRBV5-1	TRBJ2-1	-
TGTGCCAGCAGCTTAGTATCGGGGGTGGATTCATACGAGCAGTACTTC	CASSLVSGVDSYEQYF	-	TRBV7-2	TRBJ2-7	-
TGTGCCAGCAGCGTAGGGACAGGGAATAGGGACGAGCAGTACTTC	CASSVGTGNRDEQYF	TRBD1	TRBV9	TRBJ2-7	-
TGTGCCAGCAGCCAAGGTTGGGGGACCGGGGAGCTGTTTTTT	CASSQGWGTGELFF	-	TRBV3-1/TRBV3-2	TRBJ2-2	-
TGTGCCAGCAGCTTTAGAAAGGGCGGGGACACTGAAGCTTTCTTT	CASSFRKGGDTEAFF	-	TRBV11-2	TRBJ1-1	-
TGTGCCAGCAGCTTATCAGAAGGTGGTAATTCACCCCTCCACTTT	CASSLSEGGNSPLHF	-	TRBV7-2	TRBJ1-6	once
TGTGCCAGCAGCTCAGGACCCGTGACTTCCTACGAGCAGTACTTC	CASSSGPVTSYEQYF	-	TRBV7-9	TRBJ2-7	-
TGTGCCAGCAGCTTGAATGGGGGTCAGGGGAACACTGAAGCTTTCTTT	CASSLNGGQGNTEAFF	-	TRBV7-2	TRBJ1-1	-
TGTGCCAGCAGCGTAGAAAGAAGCACAGATACGCAGTATTTT	CASSVERSTDTQYF	-	TRBV9	TRBJ2-3	-
TGTGCCAGCAGCTTAGACAGCACAGATACGCAGTATTTT	CASSLDSTDTQYF	-	TRBV7-9	TRBJ2-3	-
TGTGCCTCTTCAAGAGGGGGAGGTGGGGCCAACGTCCTGACTTTC	CASSRGGGGANVLTF	-	TRBV30	TRBJ2-6	-
TGTGCCAGCACCCCGGGCCTCCGGGGTGAAGCTTTCTTT	CASTPGLRGEAFF	-	TRBV6-2/TRBV6-3	TRBJ1-1	-
TGTGCCAGCAGCCTTCGGGTAGCGGAGGAGAGGGATACGCAGTATTTT	CASSLRVAEERDTQYF	-	TRBV4-2	TRBJ2-3	-
TGCGCCAGCAGCTTGGGGACAGTCTACGAGCAGTACTTC	CASSLGTVYEQYF	-	TRBV5-1	TRBJ2-7	-
TGTGCCAGCAGTACTCCGGGACAGGGAGTCTACGAGCAGTACTTC	CASSTPGQGVYEQYF	TRBD1	TRBV28	TRBJ2-7	-